This TCR beta chain derives from a study of T-cell reconstitution after alpha-beta-depleted transplantation in children. Germline CDR1 MGHRA, CDR2 YSYEKL. V shed 0 bases and J shed 0 bases, with 18 bases lying between them. This CDR3 region has 19 residues. Library preparation (for TCRbeta) was performed with unique molecular identifiers. One entry per CDR3 protein, called by TCRdb with MiXCR from the PCR reads. The sample consists of 500,000 to 650,000 distinct CDR3 sequences, 10% to 12% of them appearing once. Only a few counts were recorded for this clonotype. The sequences come from PBMCs, mostly from graft donor cells, collected 180 days after TCRalphabeta/CD19-depleted stem cell transplant. The clonotype originates from a female patient aged 2 to 10 who had a stem cell transplant for aplastic anemia, so the T cells may come from the graft donor. The chain joins TRBV4-1 to TRBJ1-5; unclear D gene. The CDR3 bases are TGCGCCAGCAGCCAAGATGCCGTGTCGAGGGAACATAGCAATCAGCCCCAGCATTTT. Translation gives CASSQDAVSREHSNQPQHF.